This T cell receptor (beta chain) is from a study of blood T cell repertoires in COVID-19. CDR3 length: 16 amino acids. V was pared by 5 bases and J by 5 bases, with 8 bases of the junction left unmatched. Germline lookup yields CDR1 SGHNT and CDR2 YENEEA. Produced via immunoSEQ multiplex PCR; TCRdb's table is partial and in-frame only. The sample has some 180,000 clones; about 89% are singletons. The TCR was taken from a man aged 40-49 years with acute or convalescent COVID-19. The sequencing sample was made of peripheral blood. The rearrangement links TRBV11-3 to TRBJ2-5, with TRBD2 matching over 13 bases. For the CDR3, the DNA is TGTGCCAGCAGCCCAGGGACTAGCGGGACCGGGGAGACCCAGTACTTC. Protein sequence: CASSPGTSGTGETQYF.